A selection of T cell receptor beta chains follows, all from one sample in a study of esophageal squamous cell carcinoma under preoperative chemotherapy. Via MiXCR, TCRdb re-called the PCR reads, giving one row per CDR3 protein. Here the sample spans some 16,000 distinct CDR3 sequences, about three fifths being singletons. Sampling was done from a patient given preoperative chemotherapy. These receptors were obtained from a human donor with esophageal squamous cell carcinoma. The donor label of this sample is uncertain. CDR3s include the opening cysteine and the closing phenylalanine or tryptophan. A D gene is named only where the DNA matches it firmly. Expanded clones are given a class, and other clones once, few, many or no size at all.

CDR3: CASSRTLLAGERGEQFF
DNA: TGTGCCAGCAGCCGAACGCTGCTAGCGGGAGAAAGGGGTGAGCAGTTCTTC
size: medium-sized
V: TRBV11-2
D: TRBD2
J: TRBJ2-1

CDR3: CASRGRQGPQKLFF
DNA: TGTGCCAGCAGAGGGCGGCAGGGTCCGCAAAAACTGTTTTTT
size: NA
V: TRBV6-1
D: NA
J: TRBJ1-4

CDR3: CASNKPGLAHSGANVLTF
DNA: TGTGCCAGCAACAAACCGGGACTAGCGCACTCTGGGGCCAACGTCCTGACTTTC
size: NA
V: TRBV11-2
D: TRBD2
J: TRBJ2-6

CDR3: CASSPPVLPWDEQYF
DNA: TGTGCCAGCAGTCCCCCTGTGCTACCGTGGGACGAGCAGTACTTC
size: few
V: TRBV12-3/TRBV12-4
D: NA
J: TRBJ2-7

CDR3: CASSLSWLREQYF
DNA: TGTGCCAGCAGTTTATCTTGGCTCCGCGAGCAGTACTTC
size: few
V: TRBV27
D: NA
J: TRBJ2-7

CDR3: CATRGRGVNTEAFF
DNA: TGTGCCACCAGGGGCAGGGGCGTGAACACTGAAGCTTTCTTT
size: few
V: TRBV24-1
D: NA
J: TRBJ1-1

CDR3: CASSEGVQGPTDTQYF
DNA: TGTGCCAGCAGTGAAGGGGTACAGGGACCCACAGATACGCAGTATTTC
size: NA
V: TRBV6-1
D: NA
J: TRBJ2-3

CDR3: CASGGLTGTDTQYF
DNA: TGTGCCAGCGGGGGGCTGACGGGCACAGACACTCAGTATTTC
size: NA
V: TRBV25-1
D: NA
J: TRBJ2-3

CDR3: CASRFRDSKNIQYF
DNA: TGTGCCAGCAGGTTCCGGGACAGTAAAAACATTCAGTACTTC
size: medium-sized
V: TRBV6-1
D: TRBD1
J: TRBJ2-4

CDR3: CASSYSSSGAYEQYF
DNA: TGTGCCAGCAGTTACTCGTCTAGCGGGGCCTACGAGCAGTACTTC
size: NA
V: TRBV6-5
D: TRBD2
J: TRBJ2-7

CDR3: CASSQGWGADGTEAFF
DNA: TGCGCCAGCAGTCAAGGTTGGGGGGCGGATGGCACTGAAGCTTTCTTT
size: NA
V: TRBV23-1
D: NA
J: TRBJ1-1

CDR3: CASSERGIKLSGNTIYF
DNA: TGTGCCAGCAGTGAACGGGGCATCAAACTCTCTGGAAACACCATATATTTT
size: NA
V: TRBV6-1
D: NA
J: TRBJ1-3

CDR3: CASSQARGTEAFF
DNA: TGTGCCAGCAGCCAAGCCAGGGGAACTGAAGCTTTCTTT
size: NA
V: TRBV7-2
D: NA
J: TRBJ1-1

CDR3: CASKSLGGNTGELFF
DNA: TGTGCCAGCAAATCACTGGGGGGGAACACCGGGGAGCTGTTTTTT
size: medium-sized
V: TRBV6-1
D: NA
J: TRBJ2-2

CDR3: CASSDNSGGGNEQFF
DNA: TGTGCCAGCAGTGATAATAGCGGGGGTGGGAATGAGCAGTTCTTC
size: many
V: TRBV6-4
D: TRBD2
J: TRBJ2-1

CDR3: CASSLNGLAGAQYF
DNA: TGTGCCAGCAGCTTAAATGGGCTAGCGGGAGCCCAGTACTTC
size: NA
V: TRBV11-1
D: TRBD2
J: TRBJ2-5

CDR3: CASSELMASGNPDTQYF
DNA: TGTGCCAGCAGTGAACTTATGGCTAGCGGGAACCCAGATACGCAGTATTTC
size: NA
V: TRBV6-1
D: TRBD2
J: TRBJ2-3

CDR3: CLSSEGGQGAKDTQYF
DNA: TGTCTGAGCAGTGAAGGGGGACAGGGAGCCAAAGACACGCAGTACTTT
size: NA
V: TRBV6-1
D: TRBD1
J: TRBJ2-4

CDR3: CLGLQAVSTGAQYF
DNA: TGTCTGGGCCTCCAGGCTGTGAGCACCGGGGCGCAGTATTTT
size: NA
V: TRBV10-3
D: NA
J: TRBJ2-3

CDR3: CASSLVAGGGELFF
DNA: TGTGCCAGCAGTTTAGTGGCTGGAGGTGGGGAGCTGTTTTTT
size: medium-sized
V: TRBV12-3/TRBV12-4
D: NA
J: TRBJ2-2

CDR3: CASSVRPSGANEQTF
DNA: TGTGCCAGCAGTGTCCGGCCCTCTGGGGCCAACGAGCAGACCTTC
size: NA
V: TRBV6-1
D: NA
J: TRBJ2-6

CDR3: CASSVSGGCAKDTQYF
DNA: TGTGCCAGCAGTGTATCGGGGGGGTGTGCCAAAGACACGCAGTATTTC
size: NA
V: TRBV6-1
D: TRBD2
J: TRBJ2-1

CDR3: CSAASSTSMRETQYF
DNA: TGCAGTGCTGCCTCATCAACTAGTATGCGAGAGACCCAGTACTTC
size: few
V: TRBV20-1
D: NA
J: TRBJ2-5

CDR3: CASSLRVTGVSSEQYF
DNA: TGTGCCAGCAGCTTACGGGTCACGGGAGTGAGTAGCGAGCAGTACTTC
size: NA
V: TRBV11-2
D: NA
J: TRBJ2-7

CDR3: CDSSYAGQGTYEQYF
DNA: TGTGACAGCAGTTACGCGGGACAGGGGACCTACGAGCAGTACTTC
size: NA
V: TRBV6-2/TRBV6-3
D: TRBD1
J: TRBJ2-7

CDR3: CARVKGAGGQETQYF
DNA: TGTGCCAGGGTAAAAGGGGCGGGTGGCCAAGAGACGCAGTATTTT
size: NA
V: TRBV6-1
D: NA
J: TRBJ2-3

CDR3: CASSLDGMGTDTQYF
DNA: TGTGCCAGCAGCTTAGACGGGATGGGCACAGATACGCAGTATTTT
size: NA
V: TRBV7-2
D: NA
J: TRBJ2-3

CDR3: CASSFASGTYYEQYF
DNA: TGTGCCAGCAGCTTTGCTAGCGGGACGTATTACGAGCAGTACTTC
size: medium-sized
V: TRBV7-2
D: TRBD2
J: TRBJ2-7

CDR3: CASSETSAGTGELFF
DNA: TGTGCCAGCAGCGAGACTAGCGCGGGCACCGGGGAGCTGTTCTTC
size: NA
V: TRBV6-4
D: TRBD2
J: TRBJ2-2

CDR3: CASSETGLKTQFF
DNA: TGTGCCAGCAGTGAAACAGGGCTGAAGACCCAGTTCTTC
size: NA
V: TRBV6-1
D: NA
J: TRBJ2-1

CDR3: CASSYRAGARTHNEQFF
DNA: TGTGCCAGCAGTTACAGGGCCGGGGCTCGGACACACAATGAGCAGTTCTTC
size: NA
V: TRBV6-5
D: NA
J: TRBJ2-1

CDR3: CASSRNPGGREQFF
DNA: TGCGCCAGCAGCCGAAATCCAGGCGGTCGAGAGCAGTTCTTC
size: many
V: TRBV4-3
D: NA
J: TRBJ2-1

CDR3: CASSEASWDSTYEQYF
DNA: TGTGCCAGCAGTGAAGCGAGTTGGGACAGTACCTACGAGCAGTACTTC
size: few
V: TRBV6-1
D: TRBD1
J: TRBJ2-7

CDR3: CASSPGQGRYEQYF
DNA: TGTGCCAGCAGTCCGGGACAGGGGAGGTACGAGCAGTACTTC
size: NA
V: TRBV6-1
D: TRBD1
J: TRBJ2-7

CDR3: CASTPLTETQYF
DNA: TGTGCCAGCACACCTCTCACAGAGACCCAGTACTTC
size: medium-sized
V: TRBV6-1
D: NA
J: TRBJ2-5

CDR3: CASSEAPGQGANTQYF
DNA: TGTGCCAGCAGTGAAGCGCCGGGACAGGGGGCCAATACCCAGTATTTC
size: NA
V: TRBV6-1
D: TRBD1
J: TRBJ2-3

CDR3: CASSGRYQETQYF
DNA: TGTGCCAGCAGCGGCAGGTACCAAGAGACCCAGTACTTC
size: medium-sized
V: TRBV27
D: NA
J: TRBJ2-5